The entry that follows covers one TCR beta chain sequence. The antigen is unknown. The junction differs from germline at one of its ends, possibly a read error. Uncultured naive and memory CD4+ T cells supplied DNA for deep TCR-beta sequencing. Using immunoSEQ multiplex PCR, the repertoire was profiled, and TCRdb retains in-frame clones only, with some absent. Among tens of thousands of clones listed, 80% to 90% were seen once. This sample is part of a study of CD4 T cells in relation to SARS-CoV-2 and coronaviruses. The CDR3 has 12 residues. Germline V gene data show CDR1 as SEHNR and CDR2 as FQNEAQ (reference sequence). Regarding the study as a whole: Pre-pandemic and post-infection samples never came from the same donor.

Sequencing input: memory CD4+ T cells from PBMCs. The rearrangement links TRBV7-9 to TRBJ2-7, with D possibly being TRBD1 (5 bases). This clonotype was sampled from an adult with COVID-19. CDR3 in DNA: TGTGCGAGCACTTGGGGTAGGGGCGAGCAGTACTTC. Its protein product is CASTWGRGEQYF. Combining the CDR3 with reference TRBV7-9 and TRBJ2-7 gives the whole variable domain DTGVSQNPRHKITKRGQNVTFRCDPISEHNRLYWYRQTLGQGPEFLTYFQNEAQLEKSRLLSDRFSAERPKGSFSTLEIQRTEQGDSAMYLCASTWGRGEQYFGPGTRLTVT.